This is a list of T cell receptor beta chains from one sample in a study of blood T cell repertoires in COVID-19. The table came from immunoSEQ multiplex PCR; TCRdb's copy has only in-frame clones and leaves some out. The data hold a few hundred thousand clones, with about 90% observed a single time. Sequencing was carried out using peripheral blood. These receptor sequences come from a woman between 50 and 59 years old who had recovered from COVID-19. CDR3s include the opening cysteine and the closing phenylalanine or tryptophan. The D gene is left open where the match is weak. For some rows the clone size is stated as once, few or many, or as a class when expanded; others skip it.

TRBD2	TRBV28	NA	TRBJ2-7	CASSPTGLADYEQYF	TGTGCCAGCAGTCCGACGGGACTAGCAGACTACGAGCAGTACTTC
TRBD1	TRBV4-1	NA	TRBJ1-4	CASSQDYRGHGNEKLFF	TGCGCCAGCAGCCAAGACTACAGGGGGCACGGTAATGAAAAACTGTTTTTT
NA	TRBV4-3	NA	TRBJ1-2	CASSQGTRDTTYGYTF	TGCGCCAGCAGCCAAGGGACCCGGGACACCACCTATGGCTACACCTTC
NA	TRBV6-2/TRBV6-3	NA	TRBJ2-7	CASSLRGGLSYEQYF	TGTGCCAGCAGCCTTCGAGGGGGTCTCTCCTACGAGCAGTACTTC
TRBD1	TRBV19	NA	TRBJ1-1	CASTSGTAGGNTEAFF	TGTGCCAGTACCTCCGGGACAGCTGGGGGAAACACTGAAGCTTTCTTT
NA	TRBV7-9	NA	TRBJ1-1	CASSSQSGQLEAFF	TGTGCCAGCAGCTCCCAGTCCGGACAGTTGGAAGCTTTCTTT
NA	TRBV4-3	NA	TRBJ2-7	CASSHERNYEQYF	TGCGCCAGCAGCCATGAGAGAAACTACGAGCAGTACTTC
TRBD1	TRBV28	once	TRBJ1-2	CASSQTGYGYTF	TGTGCCAGCAGCCAGACAGGGTACGGCTACACCTTC
NA	TRBV28	few	TRBJ2-7	CASSFKASRSYEQYF	TGTGCCAGCAGTTTCAAGGCTAGCCGGTCCTACGAGCAGTACTTC
TRBD1	TRBV6-4	once	TRBJ1-1	CASRPQGVGNTEAFF	TGTGCCAGCAGACCTCAGGGGGTTGGGAACACTGAAGCTTTCTTT
TRBD2	TRBV28	NA	TRBJ2-1	CASTIAGGPDEQFF	TGTGCCAGCACCATAGCGGGAGGGCCGGATGAGCAGTTCTTC
TRBD2	TRBV3-1/TRBV3-2	NA	TRBJ2-7	CASSQSVAGDPEFVDEQYF	TGTGCCAGCAGCCAATCCGTAGCGGGCGATCCCGAATTCGTCGACGAGCAGTACTTC
TRBD1	TRBV28	NA	TRBJ1-4	CASSQWTGTNEKLFF	TGTGCCAGCAGTCAGTGGACAGGGACTAATGAAAAACTGTTTTTT
NA	TRBV4-2	NA	TRBJ1-6	CASSPAQSGGGSPLHF	TGTGCCAGCAGCCCCGCCCAGTCGGGGGGCGGTTCACCCCTCCACTTT
TRBD2	TRBV19	NA	TRBJ2-4	CASQSLAGLAKNIQYF	TGTGCCAGTCAATCTCTAGCGGGCTTAGCCAAAAACATTCAGTACTTC
TRBD2	TRBV18	NA	TRBJ2-3	CASSPFLLTSGEGTQYF	TGTGCCAGCTCACCTTTCCTCCTGACTAGCGGGGAGGGTACGCAGTATTTT
TRBD1	TRBV24-1	NA	TRBJ1-1	CATTRTGSTEAFF	TGTGCCACCACAAGGACAGGTAGCACTGAAGCTTTCTTT
NA	TRBV5-1	NA	TRBJ2-2	CASSFDTGELFF	TGCGCCAGCAGCTTCGACACCGGGGAGCTGTTTTTT
NA	TRBV11-2	few	TRBJ1-3	CASSLDPGGARNTIYF	TGTGCCAGCAGCTTAGACCCGGGGGGGGCCCGAAACACCATATATTTT
NA	TRBV5-4	NA	TRBJ2-5	CASSLSTGPLQETQYF	TGTGCCAGCAGCTTGAGTACAGGGCCACTTCAAGAGACCCAGTACTTC
NA	TRBV19	NA	TRBJ1-5	CASSILGQSNQPQHF	TGTGCCAGTAGTATTCTGGGGCAGAGCAATCAGCCCCAGCATTTT
NA	TRBV29-1	NA	TRBJ1-1	CSVERARDTEAFF	TGCAGCGTTGAAAGGGCGAGGGACACTGAAGCTTTCTTT
TRBD1	TRBV5-4	NA	TRBJ1-1	CASSSGGQGSTEAFF	TGTGCCAGCAGCTCGGGGGGACAGGGGAGCACTGAAGCTTTCTTT
NA	TRBV20-1	NA	TRBJ1-2	CSARAGNGYTF	TGCAGTGCTAGGGCAGGGAATGGCTACACCTTC
NA	TRBV2	few	TRBJ1-1	CASSEDRGTEAFF	TGTGCCAGCAGTGAAGACAGAGGGACTGAAGCTTTCTTT
TRBD1	TRBV6-2/TRBV6-3	NA	TRBJ1-6	CASSYQGARSPLHF	TGTGCCAGCAGTTACCAGGGGGCGCGCTCACCCCTCCACTTT
TRBD1	TRBV7-9	NA	TRBJ1-5	CASSSGGWNQPQHF	TGTGCCAGCAGCTCAGGGGGTTGGAATCAGCCCCAGCATTTT
NA	TRBV7-9	NA	TRBJ1-1	CASSLRRGPLMNTEAFF	TGTGCCAGCAGCTTACGGCGAGGGCCCCTCATGAACACTGAAGCTTTCTTT
TRBD2	TRBV18	NA	TRBJ2-7	CASSPRGAYEQYF	TGTGCCAGCTCACCCCGGGGGGCCTACGAGCAGTACTTC
TRBD1	TRBV5-4	NA	TRBJ1-3	CASSLGTGGSYGNTIYF	TGTGCCAGCAGCTTGGGGACAGGGGGCTCGTATGGAAACACCATATATTTT
NA	TRBV4-3	NA	TRBJ1-1	CASSQDGQGGSGTEAFF	TGCGCCAGCAGCCAAGACGGCCAAGGAGGGAGTGGTACTGAAGCTTTCTTT
NA	TRBV5-1	NA	TRBJ2-7	CARPERVSYEQYF	TGCGCCAGACCCGAGCGGGTATCCTACGAGCAGTACTTC
NA	TRBV7-2	NA	TRBJ1-1	CASSLNRAYLNTEAFF	TGTGCCAGCAGCTTGAACAGGGCCTATTTGAACACTGAAGCTTTCTTT
TRBD1	TRBV28	NA	TRBJ2-7	CASSTYRGHTSYEQYF	TGTGCCAGCAGTACATACAGGGGCCACACTTCCTACGAGCAGTACTTC
NA	TRBV27	NA	TRBJ2-1	CASSLVLGLNEQFF	TGTGCCAGCAGTCTCGTTTTGGGGCTGAATGAGCAGTTCTTC
NA	TRBV5-5	NA	TRBJ2-1	CASSVRSSYNEQFF	TGTGCCAGCAGTGTCCGTAGCTCCTACAATGAGCAGTTCTTC
TRBD1	TRBV4-2	NA	TRBJ2-1	CASSLSSGTGGYNEQFF	TGTGCCAGCAGCCTCTCTTCCGGGACAGGGGGATACAATGAGCAGTTCTTC
NA	TRBV4-2	few	TRBJ1-2	CASSRDRRTNYGYTF	TGTGCCAGCAGCCGCGACAGGCGGACTAACTATGGCTACACCTTC
NA	TRBV2	few	TRBJ2-7	CASWTDTLRYEQYF	TGTGCCAGCTGGACGGACACATTGCGCTACGAGCAGTACTTC